The next 3 T cell receptor beta chains were all read from a single sample in a study of CD8 T cells in ankylosing spondylitis. Via MiXCR, TCRdb re-called the 5' RACE reads, giving one row per CDR3 protein. The sample lists 200,000 to 300,000 distinct CDR3 sequences, roughly a tenth occurring once. Material for sequencing was blood, either unsorted or a sorted T cell fraction (not recorded which). The origin of the receptors is a male donor with ankylosing spondylitis or in good health (not recorded which).

This clonotype was picked up many times. The chain uses TRBV12-5 and TRBJ2-1, with 7 bases matching TRBD2. The trim removed 3 bases at V and 9 bases at J, leaving 8 bases unmatched. The CDR3 has 14 residues. Germline lookup yields CDR1 LGHNT and CDR2 FRNRAP. CDR3 loop: CASGFSGGNGEQFF. CDR3 nucleotides: TGTGCTAGTGGTTTCTCCGGGGGGAATGGTGAGCAGTTCTTC.

The chain carries TRBV10-3 and TRBJ2-3; 8 nucleotides align to TRBD2. Germline V gives CDR1 ENHRY, CDR2 SYGVKD. The ends lost 4 bases at V and 5 bases at J; junction bases unmatched: 5. This CDR3 region has 14 residues. CDR3 sequence reads: CAISAGLVEDTQYF. The CDR3, as DNA: TGTGCCATCAGTGCGGGACTAGTTGAAGATACGCAGTATTTT.

This clonotype was seen a handful of times. The chain joins TRBV30 to TRBJ2-5; 10 bases match TRBD2. Looked up from germline, CDR1 is GTSNPN and CDR2 is SVGIG (reference sequence). CDR3 size: 15 residues. Losses at the gene ends were 2 bases for V and 5 bases for J; bases not matched to a gene: 8. Written as DNA, the CDR3 is TGTGCCTGGAGTATAGCGGGAGGCCTGACGGAGACCCAGTACTTC. Translated, it gives CAWSIAGGLTETQYF.